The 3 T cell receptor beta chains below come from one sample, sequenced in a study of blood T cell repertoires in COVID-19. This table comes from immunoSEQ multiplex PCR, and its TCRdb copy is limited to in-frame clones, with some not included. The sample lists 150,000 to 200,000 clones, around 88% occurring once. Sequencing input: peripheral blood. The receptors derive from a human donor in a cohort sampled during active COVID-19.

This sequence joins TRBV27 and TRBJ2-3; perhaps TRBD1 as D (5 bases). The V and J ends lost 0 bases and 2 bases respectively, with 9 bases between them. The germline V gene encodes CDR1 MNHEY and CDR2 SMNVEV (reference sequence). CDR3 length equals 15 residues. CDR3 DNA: TGTGCCAGCAGTTTATCGGGGCTAGACACAGATACGCAGTATTTT. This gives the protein CASSLSGLDTDTQYF.

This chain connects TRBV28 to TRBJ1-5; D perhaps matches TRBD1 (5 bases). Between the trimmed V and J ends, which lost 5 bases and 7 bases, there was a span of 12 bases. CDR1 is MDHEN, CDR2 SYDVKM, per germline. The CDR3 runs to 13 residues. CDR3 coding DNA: TGTGCCAGCAGTCCTCAGGGCAGCCAGCCCCAGCATTTT. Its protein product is CASSPQGSQPQHF.

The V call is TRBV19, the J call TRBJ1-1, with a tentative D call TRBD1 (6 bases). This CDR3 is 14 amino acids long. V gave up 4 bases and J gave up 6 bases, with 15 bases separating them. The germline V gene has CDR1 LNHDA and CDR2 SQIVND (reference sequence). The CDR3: CASSRFGQGSEAFF. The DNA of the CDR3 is TGTGCCAGTAGTAGGTTTGGTCAGGGGTCTGAAGCTTTCTTT.